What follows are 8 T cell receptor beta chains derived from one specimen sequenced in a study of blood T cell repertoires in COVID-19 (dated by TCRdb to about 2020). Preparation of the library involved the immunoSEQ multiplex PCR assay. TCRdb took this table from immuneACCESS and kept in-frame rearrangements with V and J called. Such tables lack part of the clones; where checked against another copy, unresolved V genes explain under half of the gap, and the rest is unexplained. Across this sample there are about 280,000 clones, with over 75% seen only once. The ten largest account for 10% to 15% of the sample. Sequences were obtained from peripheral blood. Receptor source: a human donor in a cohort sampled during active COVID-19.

The CDR3 DNA reads as TGTGCCAGCAGTGAACAGACAGGGGGCCATCAGCCCCAGCATTTT. This translates into CASSEQTGGHQPQHF. The chain uses TRBV6-1 and TRBJ1-5; 10 bases are shared with TRBD1. CDR1 and CDR2 from the germline V gene are MNHNS and SASEGT. V lost 2 bases and J lost 5; bases outside the gene matches: 3. This CDR3 comprises 15 residues.

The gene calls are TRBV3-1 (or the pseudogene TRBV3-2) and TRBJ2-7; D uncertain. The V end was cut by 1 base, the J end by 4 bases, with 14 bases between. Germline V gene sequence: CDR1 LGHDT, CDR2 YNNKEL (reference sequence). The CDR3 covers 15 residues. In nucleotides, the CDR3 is TGTGCCAGCAGCCAAGTGTTCTCGCAACTATACGAGCAGTACTTC. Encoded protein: CASSQVFSQLYEQYF.

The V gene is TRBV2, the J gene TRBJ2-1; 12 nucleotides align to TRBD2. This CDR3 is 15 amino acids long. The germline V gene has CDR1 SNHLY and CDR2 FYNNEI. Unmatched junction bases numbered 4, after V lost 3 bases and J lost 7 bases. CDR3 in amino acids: CASSDLAGGPNEQFF. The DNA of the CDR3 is TGTGCCAGCAGTGACCTAGCGGGAGGGCCTAATGAGCAGTTCTTC.

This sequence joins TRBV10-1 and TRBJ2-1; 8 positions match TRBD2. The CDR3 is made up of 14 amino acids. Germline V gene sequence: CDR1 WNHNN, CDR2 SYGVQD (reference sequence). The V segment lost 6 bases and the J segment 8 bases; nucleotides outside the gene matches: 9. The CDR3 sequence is CASRAGVGLDEQFF. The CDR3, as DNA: TGCGCCAGCAGAGCGGGAGTTGGTTTGGATGAGCAGTTCTTC.

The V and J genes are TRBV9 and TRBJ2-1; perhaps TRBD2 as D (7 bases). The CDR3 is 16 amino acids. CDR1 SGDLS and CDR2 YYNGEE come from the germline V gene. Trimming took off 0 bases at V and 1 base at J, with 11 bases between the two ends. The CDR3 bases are TGTGCCAGCAGCGTAGAAGGGAGGGGGTCCTACAATGAGCAGTTCTTC. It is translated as CASSVEGRGSYNEQFF.

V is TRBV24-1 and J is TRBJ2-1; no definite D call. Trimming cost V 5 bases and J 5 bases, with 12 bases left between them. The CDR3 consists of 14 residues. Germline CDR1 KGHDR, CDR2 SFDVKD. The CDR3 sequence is CATSGEHPHNEQFF. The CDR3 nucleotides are TGTGCCACCAGTGGAGAGCACCCCCACAATGAGCAGTTCTTC.

CDR3 in amino acids: CASSYLAGGSNEQFF. CDR3 DNA: TGCGCCAGCAGCTACCTAGCGGGAGGGAGCAATGAGCAGTTCTTC. The chain couples TRBV5-1 to TRBJ2-1; 12 bases align to TRBD2. After removal of 3 bases from V and 6 bases from J, the junction contained 4 bases not matched to a gene. Germline values: CDR1 SGHRS, CDR2 YFSETQ. This CDR3 comprises 15 residues.

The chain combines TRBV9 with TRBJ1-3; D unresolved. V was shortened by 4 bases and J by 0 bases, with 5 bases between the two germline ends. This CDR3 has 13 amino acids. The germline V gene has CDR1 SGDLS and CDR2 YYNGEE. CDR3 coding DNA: TGTGCCAGCAGCCTGTACTCTGGAAACACCATATATTTT. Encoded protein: CASSLYSGNTIYF.